The 25 T cell receptor beta chains listed next were all sequenced from one sample in a study of neurological immune-mediated disorders. TCRdb reprocessed the 5' RACE reads with MiXCR, giving one entry per CDR3 protein. The sample carries approximately 50,000 distinct CDR3 sequences, about 3% recorded once. The sequencing input was PBMCs. These receptors all come from a man between 35 and 55 years old with multiple sclerosis.

This clonotype was counted ten times or more. This chain joins TRBV20-1 and TRBJ2-6, with D tentatively TRBD1 (5 bases). Per the germline V gene, CDR1 is DFQATT and CDR2 is SNEGSKA (reference sequence). V was cut by 6 bases and J by 2 bases, with 8 bases left in between. The CDR3 extends over 13 amino acids. The CDR3 sequence is CSAPDTGANVLTF. The CDR3, as DNA: TGCAGTGCCCCGGACACTGGGGCCAACGTCCTGACTTTC.

This clonotype has at least ten counts. A read error may produce the germline difference seen at one junction end. The chain combines TRBV28 with TRBJ1-5; no definite D call. Germline V gene data show CDR1 as MDHEN and CDR2 as SYDVKM. The CDR3 length is 13 residues. The CDR3 bases are TGTGCCAGCAGAACCCATGCCGGGCAGCCCCAGAATTTT. Residues: CASRTHAGQPQNF.

CDR3 sequence (DNA): TGTGCCAGCAGGGGGACAGGGATGGGAAATTCACCCCTCCACTTT. This gives the protein CASRGTGMGNSPLHF. V usage is TRBV12-3 or TRBV12-4 and J usage is TRBJ1-6; 9 bases map to TRBD1. Losses at the gene ends were 6 bases for V and 7 bases for J; bases not matched to a gene: 7. CDR3 length: 15 residues.

This clonotype was seen at least ten times. This chain uses TRBV4-1 with TRBJ2-3; TRBD1 matches 7 bases. This CDR3 comprises 17 residues. Losses at the gene ends were 4 bases for V and 0 bases for J; bases not matched to a gene: 10. Germline values: CDR1 MGHRA, CDR2 YSYEKL. CDR3 residues: CASSPTGMASSTDTQYF. The CDR3 coding sequence is TGCGCCAGCAGCCCGACAGGGATGGCCTCTAGCACAGATACGCAGTATTTT.

This clonotype was counted many times. The rearrangement joins TRBV7-3 to TRBJ2-7, with D possibly being TRBD1 (6 bases). The V end was cut by 5 bases, the J end by 1 base, with 12 bases between. The CDR3 has 14 residues. CDR1 SGHTA and CDR2 FQGTGA come from the germline V gene. The CDR3 DNA follows: TGTGCCAGCAGCATGGGACACGCTTCCTACGAGCAGTACTTC. This translates into CASSMGHASYEQYF.

This clonotype was recorded many times. The chain employs TRBV5-6 and TRBJ1-1; a weak D match, TRBD1 (5 bases). The V end lost 1 base, the J end lost 4 bases, and 11 bases lay between the germline ends. Germline CDR1 and CDR2: SGHDT and YYEEEE. The CDR3 covers 14 residues. The CDR3 DNA reads TGTGCCAGCAGCTTGTATGGGGACCGCACTGAAGCTTTCTTT. This codes for CASSLYGDRTEAFF.

This clonotype was counted ten times or more. V gene TRBV20-1 combines with J gene TRBJ2-7; 10 bases line up with TRBD1. V was pared by 6 bases and J by 3 bases, with 8 bases of the junction left unmatched. CDR3 length: 14 amino acids. Germline values: CDR1 DFQATT, CDR2 SNEGSKA (reference sequence). CDR3 bases: TGCAGTGCGGAGGACAGGGGGACGGGCTACGAGCAGTACTTC. This gives the protein CSAEDRGTGYEQYF.

There are many counts of this clonotype. In DNA form, the CDR3 reads TGCGCCAGCAGCCGAGGGACAGGGGCCTACGAGCAGTACTTC. Encoded protein: CASSRGTGAYEQYF. This chain connects TRBV4-1 to TRBJ2-7; 10 nucleotides line up with TRBD1. CDR1 and CDR2 (germline): MGHRA, YSYEKL. V trimming: 4 bases; J trimming: 2 bases; junction bases outside the gene matches: 2. The CDR3 consists of 14 residues.

This clonotype was observed many times. The chain couples TRBV12-3 or TRBV12-4 to TRBJ2-7, with D possibly called TRBD1 or TRBD2 (6 bases each). The CDR3 runs 12 residues. V dropped 6 bases and J dropped 12 bases, with 18 bases sitting between them. This CDR3 reads CASSERGALRYF. DNA of the CDR3: TGTGCCAGCAGCGAAAGGGGGGCGCTGCGGTACTTC.

This clonotype was recorded many times. The chain joins TRBV4-1 to TRBJ1-5; tentatively, D is TRBD1 (6 bases). V gave up 4 bases and J gave up 4 bases, with 17 bases separating them. CDR3 length: 16 amino acids. The germline V gene encodes CDR1 MGHRA and CDR2 YSYEKL. The CDR3 is CASSLEGQGRNQPQHF. The DNA for the CDR3 is TGCGCCAGCAGCCTGGAGGGTCAGGGGCGTAATCAGCCCCAGCATTTT.

In its sample, this clonotype was seen many times. The chain couples TRBV5-1 to TRBJ1-6, with 12 positions matching TRBD1. Looked up from germline, CDR1 is SGHRS and CDR2 is YFSETQ. The CDR3 spans 18 residues. V lost 0 bases and J lost 0; bases outside the gene matches: 1. The DNA of the CDR3 is TGCGCCAGCAGCTTGGGGGACAGGGGGCTCTCCTATAATTCACCCCTCCACTTT. This sequence encodes CASSLGDRGLSYNSPLHF.

This clonotype was detected many times. The chain carries TRBV3-1 and TRBJ2-7; D gene uncertain. This CDR3 is built from 13 residues. Trimming stripped 1 base from V and 7 bases from J, with 11 bases between. Germline values: CDR1 LGHDT, CDR2 YNNKEL (reference sequence). CDR3 residues: CASSQGSIPEQYF. DNA for the CDR3: TGTGCCAGCAGCCAAGGCAGTATTCCTGAGCAGTACTTC.

This clonotype has at least ten counts. V is TRBV7-8 and J is TRBJ1-3; maybe TRBD1 (6 bases). CDR3 length: 14 amino acids. The V end was cut by 1 base, the J end by 4 bases, with 8 bases between. Per the germline V gene, CDR1 is SGHVS and CDR2 is FQNEAQ. The chain's CDR3 is CASSLGRGGNTIYF. As DNA, the CDR3 is TGTGCCAGCAGCTTAGGAAGGGGGGGAAACACCATATATTTT.

This clonotype was observed a few times. A much larger clone differs from this one at a single base, so this may be a read error. The chain links TRBV5-1 to TRBJ2-1; D remains unclear. The CDR3 is 11 amino acids. The V end was cut by 5 bases, the J end by 8 bases, with 8 bases between. From germline, CDR1 is SGHRS and CDR2 YFSETQ. CDR3 sequence reads: CASRPGHEQFF. In nucleotides, the CDR3 is TGCGCCAGCAGACCCGGACATGAGCAGTTCTTC.

This clonotype was detected a few times. This chain links TRBV5-6 with TRBJ2-7; D gene uncertain. The CDR3 is made up of 13 amino acids. Germline CDR1 and CDR2: SGHDT and YYEEEE. Trimming cost V 3 bases and J 2 bases, with 9 bases left between them. CDR3 region: CASSSVDAYEQYF. CDR3 bases: TGTGCCAGCAGCTCGGTGGATGCCTACGAGCAGTACTTC. The whole variable domain, remainder taken from reference TRBV5-6 and TRBJ2-7, is DAGVTQSPTHLIKTRGQQVTLRCSPKSGHDTVSWYQQALGQGPQFIFQYYEEEERQRGNFPDRFSGHQFPNYSSELNVNALLLGDSALYLCASSSVDAYEQYFGPGTRLTVT.

This clonotype has at least ten counts. CDR3 nucleotides: TGTGCCAGCAGTCTCCAGGGGGCAGGGCTGATGACTGAAGCTTTCTTT. Residues: CASSLQGAGLMTEAFF. This rearrangement joins TRBV27 to TRBJ1-1, with 8 positions matching TRBD1. Germline V gene lookup returns CDR1 MNHEY and CDR2 SMNVEV (reference sequence). After removal of 5 bases from V and 5 bases from J, the junction contained 13 bases not matched to a gene. This CDR3 comprises 16 residues.

The J gene is TRBJ2-7, the V gene TRBV10-3; D remains unclear. The germline V gene has CDR1 ENHRY and CDR2 SYGVKD. Deletions cut 1 base from V and 3 bases from J, with 10 bases between. This CDR3 is 14 amino acids long. The CDR3 loop reads CAISEYRKDYEQYF. CDR3 in DNA: TGTGCCATCAGTGAGTACCGGAAGGACTACGAGCAGTACTTC.

This clonotype was recorded many times. This chain links TRBV3-1 with TRBJ1-2; 7 bases fit TRBD1. With V trimmed by 2 bases and J by 2 bases, 2 bases remained unmatched. This CDR3 is built from 14 residues. Germline V lookup: CDR1 LGHDT, CDR2 YNNKEL (reference sequence). The CDR3 DNA reads as TGTGCCAGCAGCCAATCGACAGGGAACTATGGCTACACCTTC. This codes for CASSQSTGNYGYTF.

Ten or more counts support this clonotype. The chain links TRBV14 to TRBJ2-1; D unclear. The V gene lost 3 bases and the J gene lost 5 bases, with 5 bases spanning the gap. This CDR3 spans 12 amino acids. Per the germline V gene, CDR1 is SGHDN and CDR2 is FVKESK. CDR3 coding DNA: TGTGCCAGCAGCCAGGGCCACAATGAGCAGTTCTTC. Translating gives CASSQGHNEQFF.

This clonotype was counted only a few times. Since a much larger clone is just one base distant, this may be a read error. The rearrangement uses TRBV9 and TRBJ2-1; the D gene is possibly TRBD2 (5 bases). Germline V CDR1 and CDR2: SGDLS, YYNGEE. This CDR3 spans 14 amino acids. V was clipped by 0 bases and J by 6 bases, with 10 bases between them. This CDR3 is CASSVGTEGNEQFF. In DNA form, the CDR3 reads TGTGCCAGCAGCGTAGGCACAGAGGGCAATGAGCAGTTCTTC.

In its sample, this clonotype was seen many times. J is TRBJ2-5 and V is TRBV5-1, with D perhaps TRBD1 (5 bases). Germline V gene sequence: CDR1 SGHRS, CDR2 YFSETQ. The V and J ends lost 2 bases and 3 bases respectively, with 8 bases between them. This CDR3 region has 13 residues. CDR3 protein: CASSFRQKETQYF. In DNA, the CDR3 is TGCGCCAGCAGCTTCAGACAGAAAGAGACCCAGTACTTC.

This clonotype was observed a few times. The rearrangement links TRBV12-3 or TRBV12-4 to TRBJ2-3; TRBD2 agrees at 7 bases. The length of the CDR3 is 16 residues. V shed 3 bases and J 6 bases; nucleotides not matched to a gene: 12. CDR3 sequence (DNA): TGTGCCAGCAGTTTGACTAGCACGCCCGCGCGGGATACGCAGTATTTT. Its protein is CASSLTSTPARDTQYF.

The table lists this clonotype with many counts. The rearrangement links TRBV20-1 to TRBJ2-3, with D uncertain. The V and J ends lost 4 bases and 0 bases respectively, with 8 bases between them. This CDR3 spans 13 amino acids. Germline V gives CDR1 DFQATT, CDR2 SNEGSKA (reference sequence). DNA of the CDR3: TGCAGTGCTACCCCACCTAGCACAGATACGCAGTATTTT. It yields the protein CSATPPSTDTQYF.

This clonotype has ten or more counts. One end of the junction varies from germline; a read error may be responsible. The rearrangement joins TRBV12-3 or TRBV12-4 to TRBJ1-5; D remains unclear. The CDR3 is 14 amino acids. The CDR3 DNA sequence: TGTGCCAGCAGTTTAGCGGCTAGCAATCAGCCCCAGAATTTT. It specifies CASSLAASNQPQNF.

This clonotype was seen ten or more times. The V and J genes are TRBV7-2 and TRBJ2-7; 8 bases are shared with TRBD1. Germline values: CDR1 SGHTA, CDR2 FQGNSA. The CDR3 runs to 17 residues. Losses at the gene ends were 1 base for V and 3 bases for J; bases not matched to a gene: 11. CDR3 nucleotide sequence: TGTGCCAGCAGCTTAGTATCTTGGGGACAGGTTCACTACGAGCAGTACTTC. Residues: CASSLVSWGQVHYEQYF.